The next 29 T cell receptor beta chains were all read from a single sample in a study of blood T cell repertoires in COVID-19. The data were produced by immunoSEQ multiplex PCR, yet TCRdb's version contains in-frame clones alone and is incomplete. The sample records 68,000 or so clones, less than 95% being singletons. Sequencing was performed on peripheral blood. The source of these receptors is a man aged 50-59 years with COVID-19, enrolled during active disease.

The V call is TRBV19, the J call TRBJ2-5; TRBD2 matches 7 bases. There are 12 residues in the CDR3. Trimming took 7 bases from V and 5 from J; bases not matched to a gene: 4. Per the germline V gene, CDR1 is LNHDA and CDR2 is SQIVND (reference sequence). CDR3: CASNAGDETQYF. CDR3 sequence (DNA): TGTGCCAGTAATGCGGGAGATGAGACCCAGTACTTC.

DNA for the CDR3: TGTGCCAGCAGTTACTCGTTTGCTAGCATCTACGAGCAGTACTTC. This gives the protein CASSYSFASIYEQYF. This rearrangement joins TRBV6-5 to TRBJ2-7; D is possibly TRBD2 (5 bases). Germline CDR1 reads MNHEY; CDR2 reads SVGAGI. V was cut by 0 bases and J by 3 bases, with 12 bases left in between. The CDR3 sequence is 15 residues long.

V usage is TRBV11-1 and J usage is TRBJ1-1, with 8 bases lining up with TRBD1. The CDR3 consists of 15 residues. Germline CDR1 reads SGHAT; CDR2 reads FQDESV (reference sequence). V was clipped by 5 bases and J by 5 bases; unmatched bases: 10. CDR3 loop: CASSPLTGEKTEAFF. The CDR3 coding sequence is TGTGCCAGCAGCCCGCTGACAGGGGAGAAAACTGAAGCTTTCTTT.

The V call is TRBV6-2 or TRBV6-3, the J call TRBJ1-5, with 8 bases aligning to TRBD1. The J segment lost 6 bases and the V segment lost 1 base, leaving 5 bases of the junction unmatched. The CDR3 has 15 residues. The germline gives CDR1 MNHEY, CDR2 SVGEGT. CDR3 residues: CASSYFTGGSQPQHF. The CDR3 DNA reads TGTGCCAGCAGTTACTTTACAGGGGGTAGTCAGCCCCAGCATTTT.

V is TRBV5-4 and J is TRBJ1-6; 8 bases agree with TRBD1. Germline V gene data show CDR1 as SGHNT and CDR2 as YYREEE (reference sequence). V lost 3 bases and J lost 10; bases outside the gene matches: 9. The CDR3 sequence is 15 residues long. The CDR3 sequence: CASSWRGQVTSPLHF. The CDR3 DNA is TGTGCCAGCAGCTGGAGGGGACAGGTGACCTCACCCCTCCACTTT.

This clone was counted only a few times. V and J are TRBV28 and TRBJ2-3; 9 nucleotides line up with TRBD1. Losses at the gene ends were 10 bases for V and 0 bases for J; bases not matched to a gene: 8. The CDR3 runs 15 residues. The germline gives CDR1 MDHEN, CDR2 SYDVKM. The CDR3 sequence: CATNEQGASTDTQYF. The DNA for the CDR3 is TGTGCCACTAACGAACAGGGGGCAAGCACAGATACGCAGTATTTT.

The chain links TRBV11-3 to TRBJ2-7; D possibly corresponds to TRBD2 (6 bases). V was trimmed by 2 bases and J by 0 bases, leaving 8 bases between them. Germline CDR1 and CDR2: SGHNT and YENEEA. The CDR3 loop spans 14 amino acids. CDR3 sequence: CASSLTGDSYEQYF. The CDR3 bases are TGTGCCAGCAGCTTAACGGGGGACTCCTACGAGCAGTACTTC.

Turning to this clone: In the same sample, other DNA sequences code for this CDR3. J is TRBJ2-7 and V is TRBV28; no reliable D call. There are 12 residues in the CDR3. Germline loops: CDR1 MDHEN, CDR2 SYDVKM. The V end was cut by 1 base, the J end by 3 bases, with 4 bases between. The CDR3 spells CASSLSGYEQYF. CDR3 sequence (DNA): TGTGCCAGCAGTTTATCAGGCTACGAGCAGTACTTC.

The chain carries TRBV5-1 and TRBJ2-1; 7 nucleotides match TRBD2. CDR1 and CDR2 (germline): SGHRS, YFSETQ. The ends lost 0 bases at V and 4 bases at J; junction bases unmatched: 4. This CDR3 is 15 amino acids long. The CDR3 sequence is CASSLDSGGYNEQFF. The CDR3 DNA is TGCGCCAGCAGCTTGGATTCGGGAGGTTACAATGAGCAGTTCTTC. The whole variable domain, filled in from reference TRBV5-1 and TRBJ2-1, reads KAGVTQTPRYLIKTRGQQVTLSCSPISGHRSVSWYQQTPGQGLQFLFEYFSETQRNKGNFPGRFSGRQFSNSRSEMNVSTLELGDSALYLCASSLDSGGYNEQFFGPGTRLTVL.

The rearrangement links TRBV10-3 to TRBJ2-1; 7 bases align to TRBD2. Germline V gene lookup returns CDR1 ENHRY and CDR2 SYGVKD. Trimming at V came to 3 bases and at J to 6 bases, leaving 11 bases not matched to a gene. The CDR3 contains 16 residues. The CDR3 loop is CAISEGAGEGSNEQFF. The CDR3 nucleotides are TGTGCCATCAGTGAAGGGGCGGGAGAAGGTAGCAATGAGCAGTTCTTC.

The chain links TRBV28 to TRBJ1-5, with D possibly being TRBD1 (5 bases). Germline V gene lookup returns CDR1 MDHEN and CDR2 SYDVKM. The CDR3 totals 16 residues. With 4 bases removed from V and 3 bases from J, the gap between germline ends came to 16 bases. The CDR3 DNA sequence: TGTGCCAGCAGTTCTTCTCGGAGACAGATCAATCAGCCCCAGCATTTT. Protein product: CASSSSRRQINQPQHF.

This chain links TRBV12-5 with TRBJ2-5; TRBD1 might be the D (6 bases). Germline CDR1 LGHNT, CDR2 FRNRAP. V was shortened by 2 bases and J by 5 bases, with 9 bases between the two germline ends. The CDR3 is 13 residues long. This CDR3 is CASGLSGAETQYF. CDR3 DNA sequence: TGTGCTAGTGGTTTGTCAGGGGCCGAGACCCAGTACTTC.

The chain employs TRBV11-2 and TRBJ1-1; the D gene is possibly TRBD1 (5 bases). Germline V CDR1 and CDR2: SGHAT, FQNNGV. The CDR3 length is 15 residues. V was pared by 6 bases and J by 1 base, with 15 bases between. The DNA of the CDR3 is TGTGCCAGCAGGCCAATCCGGACAAAGAACACTGAAGCTTTCTTT. The encoded protein is CASRPIRTKNTEAFF.

This chain links TRBV7-2 with TRBJ1-4; D unresolved. CDR3 size: 16 residues. CDR1 and CDR2 from the germline V gene are SGHTA and FQGNSA. Trimming stripped 1 base from V and 8 bases from J, with 17 bases between. The CDR3 loop is CASSLELWRVGEKLFF. The CDR3 DNA reads TGTGCCAGCAGCTTAGAATTATGGAGGGTGGGCGAAAAACTGTTTTTT.

The chain employs TRBV14 and TRBJ1-3, with D unresolved. The CDR3 loop spans 13 amino acids. The V gene lost 6 bases and the J gene lost 0 bases, with 6 bases spanning the gap. CDR1 SGHDN and CDR2 FVKESK come from the germline V gene. The CDR3 region is CASSRSSGNTIYF. The CDR3 DNA follows: TGTGCCAGCAGTAGGAGCTCTGGAAACACCATATATTTT. The variable domain in full, with the rest retrieved from reference TRBV14 and TRBJ1-3, is EAGVTQFPSHSVIEKGQTVTLRCDPISGHDNLYWYRRVMGKEIKFLLHFVKESKQDESGMPNNRFLAERTGGTYSTLKVQPAELEDSGVYFCASSRSSGNTIYFGEGSWLTVV.

J is TRBJ1-5 and V is TRBV5-1; 8 bases map to TRBD1. CDR3 length equals 14 residues. V shed 5 bases and J 5 bases; nucleotides not matched to a gene: 6. Per germline, CDR1 SGHRS and CDR2 YFSETQ. The CDR3 region has the DNA TGCGCCAGCAGACTGGACAGGGAGGATCAGCCCCAGCATTTT. Amino acids: CASRLDREDQPQHF.

V and J are TRBV7-2 and TRBJ1-2; 9 positions match TRBD1. Germline V gene sequence: CDR1 SGHTA, CDR2 FQGNSA. This CDR3 has 15 amino acids. V lost 6 bases to trimming and J lost 5 bases; unmatched junction nucleotides: 10. For the CDR3, the DNA is TGTGCCAGCAGTCAAGGGACAGGGCGATTTTATGGCTACACCTTC. Amino acids: CASSQGTGRFYGYTF.

The rearrangement links TRBV11-2 to TRBJ2-2; no clear D gene. Germline loops: CDR1 SGHAT, CDR2 FQNNGV. Between the trimmed V and J ends, which lost 5 bases and 6 bases, there was a span of 16 bases. CDR3 size: 15 residues. The CDR3 region is CASSPVGLQPGELFF. In DNA, the CDR3 is TGTGCCAGCAGCCCCGTCGGTCTACAGCCCGGGGAGCTGTTTTTT.

The CDR3 region is CASSASGQTEAFF. The CDR3 nucleotides are TGTGCCAGCAGCGCCTCAGGTCAGACTGAAGCTTTCTTT. The V call is TRBV9, the J call TRBJ1-1; D gene uncertain. Trimming took off 3 bases at V and 5 bases at J, with 11 bases between the two ends. Germline V lookup: CDR1 SGDLS, CDR2 YYNGEE. This CDR3 has 13 residues.

The rearrangement uses TRBV13 and TRBJ2-1; possibly TRBD1 for D (6 bases). Trimming took 2 bases from V and 12 from J, leaving 11 bases between them. Germline V gives CDR1 PRHDT, CDR2 FYEKMQ (reference sequence). The CDR3 length is 12 residues. DNA for the CDR3: TGTGCCAGCAGCTTAAGGGGGAGTGCGCAGTTCTTC. Translated, it gives CASSLRGSAQFF.

The V gene is TRBV19, the J gene TRBJ2-6; the D gene is possibly TRBD2 (7 bases). CDR1 is LNHDA and CDR2 is SQIVND in the germline V gene (reference sequence). There are 17 residues in the CDR3. Trimming shortened V by 7 bases and J by 0 bases, and 16 bases separated the two germline ends. The CDR3 coding sequence is TGTGCCAGTAAAGGGGGGGACTTGAACTCTGGGGCCAACGTCCTGACTTTC. It is translated as CASKGGDLNSGANVLTF.

V gene TRBV7-2 combines with J gene TRBJ2-3; perhaps TRBD2 as D (5 bases). The CDR3 runs 16 residues. Germline values: CDR1 SGHTA, CDR2 FQGNSA. V lost 4 bases and J lost 0, with 14 bases in between. CDR3 protein: CASSSVARTSTDTQYF. Here the CDR3 DNA reads TGTGCCAGCAGCTCAGTAGCGAGAACTAGCACAGATACGCAGTATTTT. Full variable domain (outside the CDR3, taken from reference TRBV7-2 and TRBJ2-3): GAGVSQSPSNKVTEKGKDVELRCDPISGHTALYWYRQSLGQGLEFLIYFQGNSAPDKSGLPSDRFSAERTGGSVSTLTIQRTQQEDSAVYLCASSSVARTSTDTQYFGPGTRLTVL.

The chain joins TRBV15 to TRBJ1-6, with D perhaps TRBD1 (6 bases). This CDR3 is built from 16 residues. Germline loops: CDR1 LNHNV, CDR2 YYDKDF (reference sequence). V was shortened by 0 bases and J by 7 bases, with 13 bases between the two germline ends. The CDR3 coding sequence is TGTGCCACCAGCAGAGATTTAGGACAGCTCAATTCACCCCTCCACTTT. Protein: CATSRDLGQLNSPLHF.

This sequence joins TRBV5-5 and TRBJ2-1, with 11 bases identical to TRBD2. This CDR3 has 17 residues. The ends lost 0 bases at V and 4 bases at J; junction bases unmatched: 6. Germline V gene lookup returns CDR1 SGHKS and CDR2 YYEKEE (reference sequence). The CDR3 sequence is CASSLGPGTSGYNEQFF. The CDR3 nucleotides are TGTGCCAGCAGCTTGGGGCCCGGGACTAGCGGATACAATGAGCAGTTCTTC.

The CDR3 reads CASSYTGGIYEQYF. CDR3 bases: TGTGCCAGCAGTTACACAGGGGGGATCTACGAGCAGTACTTC. The chain has TRBV6-5 and TRBJ2-7, with 8 bases matching TRBD1. The CDR3 covers 14 residues. The V gene's germline CDR1 is MNHEY and CDR2 SVGAGI. The junction had 3 bases not matched to a gene; V was cut back by 2 bases and J by 3 bases.

The chain carries TRBV2 and TRBJ1-1; 9 nucleotides line up with TRBD1. Germline CDR1 SNHLY, CDR2 FYNNEI. The CDR3 covers 15 residues. V dropped 7 bases and J dropped 5; count of bases not matched to a gene: 11. The CDR3 spells CASKEDRGPGTEAFF. CDR3 in DNA: TGTGCCAGCAAGGAGGACAGGGGTCCGGGGACTGAAGCTTTCTTT.

The rearrangement joins TRBV10-3 to TRBJ2-3; TRBD2 matches at 7 bases. The germline V gene has CDR1 ENHRY and CDR2 SYGVKD. V was pared by 2 bases and J by 4 bases, with 9 bases of the junction left unmatched. This CDR3 has 16 residues. CDR3 sequence (DNA): TGTGCCATCAGTGAGCGGCGGGGAGGGGTGGCAGATACGCAGTATTTT. It codes for CAISERRGGVADTQYF.

V and J are TRBV7-2 and TRBJ1-2; the match to TRBD1 covers 9 bases. The germline gives CDR1 SGHTA, CDR2 FQGNSA. J gave up 1 base and V 5 bases, and 5 bases lay outside the gene matches. This CDR3 has 15 residues. The CDR3 spells CASSPGTGINYGYTF. The CDR3 DNA is TGTGCCAGCAGCCCCGGGACAGGGATTAACTATGGCTACACCTTC.

The gene calls are TRBV4-2 and TRBJ1-3; D uncertain. This CDR3 spans 16 amino acids. In germline, CDR1 is LGHNA, CDR2 YNFKEQ. The V and J ends lost 1 base and 1 base respectively, with 11 bases between them. This CDR3 reads CASSQVGRPSGNTIYF. CDR3 sequence (DNA): TGTGCCAGCAGCCAAGTGGGCAGGCCTTCTGGAAACACCATATATTTT.